This T cell receptor (beta chain) was sequenced in a study of T-cell reconstitution after alpha-beta-depleted transplantation in children. This sample's TCRbeta library carried unique molecular identifier barcodes. A single record per CDR3 protein comes from TCRdb applying MiXCR to the PCR reads. This table has approximately 300,000 distinct CDR3 sequences, 9.5% to 13% appearing once. This TCR was recovered from a male patient aged 2 to 9 who had a stem cell transplant for chronic granulomatous disease, so the T cells may come from the graft donor. The material was peripheral blood, obtained 180 days after TCRalphabeta/CD19-depleted stem cell transplant.

The CDR3 bases are TGTGCCAGCAGCTTAATGGGCCTCGGACTAGCGGCGTACCAAGAGACCCAGTACTTC. Amino acid sequence: CASSLMGLGLAAYQETQYF. The chain links TRBV7-6 to TRBJ2-5; 10 bases are shared with TRBD2. J was trimmed by 0 bases and V by 2 bases; bases with no gene match: 12. This CDR3 comprises 19 residues. The germline V gene has CDR1 SGHVS and CDR2 FNYEAQ. Combining the CDR3 with reference TRBV7-6 and TRBJ2-5 gives the whole variable domain GAGVSQSPRYKVTKRGQDVALRCDPISGHVSLYWYRQALGQGPEFLTYFNYEAQQDKSGLPNDRFSAERPEGSISTLTIQRTEQRDSAMYRCASSLMGLGLAAYQETQYFGPGTRLLVL.